The 5 T cell receptor beta chains listed next were all sequenced from one sample in a study of monozygotic twins with inflammatory bowel disease. After re-calling the 5' RACE reads, TCRdb lists one entry per CDR3 protein, DNA absent. Reported are more than 300,000 distinct CDR3 sequences; the ten largest clones contain roughly 5.8%. The sequenced sample was blood. Receptors were obtained from a human donor with ulcerative colitis or Crohn's disease, or a healthy co-twin of an affected twin (not recorded which).

V is TRBV13 and J is TRBJ1-1; TCRdb's D call, TRBD1, is unchecked because there is no DNA. Per the germline V gene, CDR1 is PRHDT and CDR2 is FYEKMQ (reference sequence). The CDR3 loop spans 14 amino acids. The CDR3: CASEGRGGNTEAFF.

This chain links TRBV28 with TRBJ2-2. Germline-derived CDR1 and CDR2 are MDHEN and SYDVKM. The CDR3 sequence is 12 residues long. The CDR3 reads CATDKSTGELFF.

This rearrangement joins TRBV3-1 to TRBJ2-7. CDR3 length: 11 residues. From germline, CDR1 is LGHDT and CDR2 YNNKEL (reference sequence). The CDR3 loop is CASSQNPEQYF.

The chain employs TRBV6-5 and TRBJ1-1; TCRdb lists TRBD1, though no DNA is available to test this call. Germline V CDR1 and CDR2: MNHEY, SVGAGI. This CDR3 is built from 13 residues. The CDR3 sequence is CASSWGQGAEAFF.

This rearrangement joins TRBV5-1 to TRBJ2-5; TCRdb's D gene call, TRBD1, goes unchecked for lack of DNA. The CDR3 is made up of 15 amino acids. The germline V gene encodes CDR1 SGHRS and CDR2 YFSETQ. The chain's CDR3 is CASSKGGVARETQYF.